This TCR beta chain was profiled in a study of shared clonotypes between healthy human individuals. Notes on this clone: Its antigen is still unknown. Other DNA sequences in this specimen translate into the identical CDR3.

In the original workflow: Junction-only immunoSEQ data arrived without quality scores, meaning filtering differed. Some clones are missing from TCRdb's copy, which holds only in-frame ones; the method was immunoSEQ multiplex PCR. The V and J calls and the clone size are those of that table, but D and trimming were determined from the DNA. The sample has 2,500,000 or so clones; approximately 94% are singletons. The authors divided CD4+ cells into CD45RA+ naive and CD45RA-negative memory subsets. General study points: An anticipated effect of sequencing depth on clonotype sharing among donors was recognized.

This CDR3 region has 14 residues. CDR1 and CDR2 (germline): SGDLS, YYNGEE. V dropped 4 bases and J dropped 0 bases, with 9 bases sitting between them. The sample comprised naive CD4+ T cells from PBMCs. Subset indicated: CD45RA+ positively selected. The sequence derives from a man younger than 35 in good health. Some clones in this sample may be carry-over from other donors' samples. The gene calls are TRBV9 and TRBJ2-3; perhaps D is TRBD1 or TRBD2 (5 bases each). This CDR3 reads CASSRGLSTDTQYF. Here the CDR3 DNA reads TGTGCCAGCAGCCGGGGCTTGAGCACAGATACGCAGTATTTT.